This T cell receptor beta chain was obtained from a study of cytomegalovirus exposure and HLA in healthy donors. The study's findings and limits: Immune exposure data for these donors was limited to CMV serostatus. In an earlier analysis, about 90% or about 30%: the productive usage of most TCR beta V segments.

Concerning this clone itself: No antigen is known for it.

Whereas donors were nominally healthy upon sampling, unrecorded immune exposures were probable. Primers included in the PCR were 60 Vbeta and 13 Jbeta primers. Produced via immunoSEQ multiplex PCR; TCRdb's table is partial and in-frame only. Found here are about 190,000 clones, over 60% of them singletons; the top ten hold 0.85% to 1.4%. Sequenced material: PBMCs. The TCR was taken from a woman between 40 and 55 years old in good health and CMV-seronegative.

The CDR3 coding sequence is TGTGCCAGCAGCCAATACCCCCGACAGGGAAGGCTCGGCAATGAGCAGTTCTTC. Amino acid sequence: CASSQYPRQGRLGNEQFF. The rearrangement links TRBV14 to TRBJ2-1; 7 nucleotides match TRBD1. Trimming took 2 bases from V and 6 from J; bases not matched to a gene: 16. The V gene's germline CDR1 is SGHDN and CDR2 FVKESK. The CDR3 totals 18 residues. Drawing the rest from reference TRBV14 and TRBJ2-1, the complete variable domain is EAGVTQFPSHSVIEKGQTVTLRCDPISGHDNLYWYRRVMGKEIKFLLHFVKESKQDESGMPNNRFLAERTGGTYSTLKVQPAELEDSGVYFCASSQYPRQGRLGNEQFFGPGTRLTVL.